This T cell receptor beta chain was captured in a study of shared T cell receptors in the human thymus. Here immunoSEQ multiplex PCR was the method, and the copy in TCRdb shows in-frame clones only, minus some. The sample carries about 660,000 clones, more than 75% recorded once. CDR3 length: 14 residues. Germline CDR1 is LGHNA and CDR2 is YSLEER. The germline V and J ends were trimmed by 0 bases and 4 bases, with 10 bases remaining between them. These data were also reused for a study on human thymus T cells. As that report states: Resections that were taken during corrective heart surgery supplied the thymus tissue. Biased V and J segment usage appeared in thymus and peripheral blood. Related work showed strongly overlapping thymic repertoires across unrelated individuals.

The chain uses TRBV4-3 and TRBJ2-7; TRBD1 might be the D (5 bases). Sequenced material: thymocytes. The TCR was taken from a boy in the first two years of life with a congenital heart defect. The CDR3 sequence is CASSQEGRAYEQYF. CDR3 DNA: TGCGCCAGCAGCCAAGAAGGCAGGGCATACGAGCAGTACTTC.